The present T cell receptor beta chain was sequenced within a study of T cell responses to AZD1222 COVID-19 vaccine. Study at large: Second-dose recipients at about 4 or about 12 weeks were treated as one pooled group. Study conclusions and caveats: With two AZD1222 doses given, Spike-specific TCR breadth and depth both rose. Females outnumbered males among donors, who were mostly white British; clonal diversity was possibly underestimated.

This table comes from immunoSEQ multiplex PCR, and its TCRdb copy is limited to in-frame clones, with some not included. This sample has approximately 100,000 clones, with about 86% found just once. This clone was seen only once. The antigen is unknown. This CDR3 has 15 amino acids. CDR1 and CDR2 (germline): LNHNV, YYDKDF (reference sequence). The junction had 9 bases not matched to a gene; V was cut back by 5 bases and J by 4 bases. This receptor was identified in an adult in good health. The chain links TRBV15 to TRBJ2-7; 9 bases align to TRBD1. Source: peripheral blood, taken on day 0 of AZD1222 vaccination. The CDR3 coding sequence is TGTGCCACCAGCGATAGGGACAGGGCTGTTTACGAGCAGTACTTC. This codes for CATSDRDRAVYEQYF.